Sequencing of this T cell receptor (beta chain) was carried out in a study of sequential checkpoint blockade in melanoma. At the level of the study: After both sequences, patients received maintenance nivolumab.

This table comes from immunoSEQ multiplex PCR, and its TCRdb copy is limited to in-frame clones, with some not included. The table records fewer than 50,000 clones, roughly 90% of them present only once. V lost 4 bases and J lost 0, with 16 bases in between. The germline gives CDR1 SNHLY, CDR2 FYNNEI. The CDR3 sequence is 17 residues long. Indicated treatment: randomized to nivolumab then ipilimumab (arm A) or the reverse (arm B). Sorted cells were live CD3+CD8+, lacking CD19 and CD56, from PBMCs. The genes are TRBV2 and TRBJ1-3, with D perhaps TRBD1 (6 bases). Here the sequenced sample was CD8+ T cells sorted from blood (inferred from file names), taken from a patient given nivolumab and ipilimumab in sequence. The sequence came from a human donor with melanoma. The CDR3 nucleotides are TGTGCCAGCAGTGGAGAAGTTCAGGGGCCCTCTGGAAACACCATATATTTT. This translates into CASSGEVQGPSGNTIYF.